These 24 T cell receptor beta chains originate from one sample sequenced in a study of shared clonotypes between healthy human individuals. It was CD45RO-negative cells, positively selected for CCR7, that made up naive CD8 cells, with terminally differentiated effector memory CD45RA+ cells excluded. Some clones are missing from TCRdb's copy, which holds only in-frame ones; the method was immunoSEQ multiplex PCR. The profile shows approximately 2,000,000 clones, 90% to 95% of them singletons. Material for sequencing was naive CD8+ T cells from PBMCs. All receptors come from a man between 18 and 35 years old in good health. Some clones in this sample may be carry-over from other donors' samples.

The V call is TRBV28, the J call TRBJ2-7; a weak D match, TRBD2 (6 bases). This CDR3 comprises 13 residues. V gave up 2 bases and J gave up 6 bases, with 11 bases separating them. Germline V gives CDR1 MDHEN, CDR2 SYDVKM. CDR3 in DNA: TGTGCCAGCAGTTTACCGAGCGGGTCCGAGCAGTACTTC. It is translated as CASSLPSGSEQYF.

The chain has TRBV7-9 and TRBJ2-1; 7 nucleotides match TRBD2. The CDR3 is 14 amino acids. V was pared by 2 bases and J by 6 bases, with 4 bases of the junction left unmatched. Germline CDR1 and CDR2: SEHNR and FQNEAQ (reference sequence). In DNA form, the CDR3 reads TGTGCCAGCAGCTTACACCGGGGGGTCAATGAGCAGTTCTTC. This gives the protein CASSLHRGVNEQFF.

V is TRBV7-9 and J is TRBJ2-7; no clear D gene. Germline V lookup: CDR1 SEHNR, CDR2 FQNEAQ (reference sequence). The CDR3 consists of 15 residues. Trimming took 1 base from V and 5 from J, leaving 15 bases between them. CDR3 residues: CASSLDGALWDEQYF. In DNA, the CDR3 is TGTGCCAGCAGCTTAGACGGCGCCCTTTGGGACGAGCAGTACTTC.

DNA of the CDR3: TGTGCCACCAGCAGAGGACTAGCGGGCTACGAGCAGTACTTC. Protein: CATSRGLAGYEQYF. The chain uses TRBV15 and TRBJ2-7; TRBD2 matches 10 bases. The V and J ends lost 1 base and 3 bases, in that order; junction bases with no gene match: 0. This CDR3 contains 14 residues. From germline, CDR1 is LNHNV and CDR2 YYDKDF (reference sequence). Full variable domain (remainder filled in from reference TRBV15 and TRBJ2-7): DAMVIQNPRYQVTQFGKPVTLSCSQTLNHNVMYWYQQKSSQAPKLLFHYYDKDFNNEADTPDNFQSRRPNTSFCFLDIRSPGLGDTAMYLCATSRGLAGYEQYFGPGTRLTVT.

CDR3 in DNA: TGTGCCAGCAGTTACTTGGACAGCCCGGGGACCCAGTACTTC. It encodes CASSYLDSPGTQYF. The chain has TRBV6-5 and TRBJ2-5, with D perhaps matching TRBD1 (6 bases). The V end was cut by 1 base, the J end by 7 bases, with 13 bases between. Looked up from germline, CDR1 is MNHEY and CDR2 is SVGAGI. The CDR3 is made up of 14 amino acids.

The genes are TRBV19 and TRBJ1-1; maybe TRBD1 (5 bases). CDR1 and CDR2 (germline): LNHDA, SQIVND (reference sequence). The CDR3 length is 14 residues. With 6 bases removed from V and 1 base from J, the gap between germline ends came to 12 bases. The CDR3 nucleotides are TGTGCCAGTAGCCTCATAACAGGGAACACTGAAGCTTTCTTT. Protein sequence: CASSLITGNTEAFF.

The sample holds a few counts of this clone. The V gene is TRBV10-3, the J gene TRBJ1-1; 7 bases map to TRBD1. Germline loops: CDR1 ENHRY, CDR2 SYGVKD. This CDR3 region has 17 residues. V lost 2 bases, J lost 0 bases, and 9 bases stayed unmatched. The CDR3 bases are TGTGCCATCAGTGAGCCCACCATAACAGGGGTGAACACTGAAGCTTTCTTT. This gives the protein CAISEPTITGVNTEAFF.

The chain couples TRBV6-4 to TRBJ1-4, with a weak D call TRBD1 (5 bases). The V gene's germline CDR1 is MRHNA and CDR2 SNTAGT. The CDR3 covers 17 residues. V dropped 0 bases and J dropped 3 bases, with 14 bases sitting between them. The CDR3 DNA reads TGTGCCAGCAGTGACTCGGGGGAAAGGGACGCTAATGAAAAACTGTTTTTT. Protein: CASSDSGERDANEKLFF.

The V gene is TRBV11-2, the J gene TRBJ2-7; 10 bases line up with TRBD1. J lost 2 bases, V lost 3 bases, and 4 bases had no gene match. The CDR3 contains 15 residues. CDR1 is SGHAT, CDR2 FQNNGV, per germline. The CDR3 DNA reads as TGTGCCAGCAGCTTCGACAGGGGGCGAACCTACGAGCAGTACTTC. This translates into CASSFDRGRTYEQYF. The whole variable domain, remainder taken from reference TRBV11-2 and TRBJ2-7, is EAGVAQSPRYKIIEKRQSVAFWCNPISGHATLYWYQQILGQGPKLLIQFQNNGVVDDSQLPKDRFSAERLKGVDSTLKIQPAKLEDSAVYLCASSFDRGRTYEQYFGPGTRLTVT.

This clone appeared once. The chain recombines TRBV7-9 with TRBJ1-1; no firm D call. Trimming left V 0 bases short and J 8 bases short, with 16 bases between. CDR3 length: 15 residues. Germline CDR1 reads SEHNR; CDR2 reads FQNEAQ (reference sequence). CDR3 DNA sequence: TGTGCCAGCAGCTTAGCCTTAATGGCAGCCGTAGAAGCTTTCTTT. Translated: CASSLALMAAVEAFF.

The chain combines TRBV30 with TRBJ1-2; 7 positions agree with TRBD1. The V segment lost 5 bases and the J segment 6 bases; nucleotides outside the gene matches: 9. The germline V gene has CDR1 GTSNPN and CDR2 SVGIG (reference sequence). The CDR3 contains 13 residues. CDR3 in DNA: TGTGCCTGGGGTGAGGGACAGAACGATGGCTACACCTTC. As protein: CAWGEGQNDGYTF. The full variable domain, in which reference TRBV30 and TRBJ1-2 provide the parts outside the CDR3, is SQTIHQWPATLVQPVGSPLSLECTVEGTSNPNLYWYRQAAGRGLQLLFYSVGIGQISSEVPQNLSASRPQDRQFILSSKKLLLSDSGFYLCAWGEGQNDGYTFGSGTRLTVV.

The V gene is TRBV30, the J gene TRBJ1-2; 10 bases match TRBD1. Germline V CDR1 and CDR2: GTSNPN, SVGIG (reference sequence). The CDR3 extends over 16 amino acids. Trimming removed 0 bases from V and 8 bases from J; junction bases left unmatched: 12. The CDR3 DNA reads as TGTGCCTGGAGTGTTTCGCCGTCCGGGACAGGGGACGGCTACACCTTC. Translation gives CAWSVSPSGTGDGYTF.

The chain has TRBV14 and TRBJ2-7; D is tentatively TRBD1 or TRBD2 (5 bases each). The CDR3 sequence is 18 residues long. CDR1 and CDR2 (germline): SGHDN, FVKESK. V lost 4 bases and J lost 2, with 24 bases in between. In nucleotides, the CDR3 is TGTGCCAGCAGCCGTAGTATTGGATCCTCGGGACCCACCTACGAGCAGTACTTC. It codes for CASSRSIGSSGPTYEQYF.

The rearrangement links TRBV5-8 to TRBJ2-5; 9 nucleotides match TRBD1. This CDR3 contains 14 residues. The germline gives CDR1 SGHTS, CDR2 YDEGEE. V was clipped by 1 base and J by 5 bases; unmatched bases: 3. The CDR3 reads CASSLIDRGETQYF. The CDR3 coding sequence is TGTGCCAGCAGCTTGATTGACAGGGGGGAGACCCAGTACTTC.

This chain uses TRBV10-3 with TRBJ1-4; D unclear. This CDR3 is built from 17 residues. The germline V gene encodes CDR1 ENHRY and CDR2 SYGVKD. V was shortened by 3 bases and J by 2 bases, with 16 bases between the two germline ends. The CDR3 is CAISELWVGATNEKLFF. The CDR3 DNA follows: TGTGCCATCAGTGAACTTTGGGTCGGTGCCACTAATGAAAAACTGTTTTTT.

The V and J genes are TRBV15 and TRBJ1-5; D ambiguous. CDR3 length equals 15 residues. V was pared by 2 bases and J by 0 bases, with 8 bases between. Germline V lookup: CDR1 LNHNV, CDR2 YYDKDF (reference sequence). The DNA of the CDR3 is TGTGCCACCAGCAGATATGGAAATAGCAATCAGCCCCAGCATTTT. Residues: CATSRYGNSNQPQHF.

This chain uses TRBV11-2 with TRBJ2-2; TRBD1 matches at 7 bases. This CDR3 spans 17 amino acids. The germline V gene encodes CDR1 SGHAT and CDR2 FQNNGV. Trimming cost V 5 bases and J 6 bases; bases outside gene matches: 15. The CDR3 reads CASSPSPGQLKAGELFF. In DNA form, the CDR3 reads TGTGCCAGCAGCCCGAGTCCGGGACAGCTAAAAGCCGGGGAGCTGTTTTTT.

The genes are TRBV19 and TRBJ2-2; 7 bases match TRBD2. J lost 4 bases, V lost 5 bases, and 13 bases had no gene match. The CDR3 covers 17 residues. Germline lookup yields CDR1 LNHDA and CDR2 SQIVND (reference sequence). The CDR3 DNA reads TGTGCCAGTAGTCTAATTGTGGGAGGGGCGGTCACCGGGGAGCTGTTTTTT. Protein sequence: CASSLIVGGAVTGELFF.

V is TRBV7-3 and J is TRBJ1-1; D call uncertain. From germline, CDR1 is SGHTA and CDR2 FQGTGA. This CDR3 has 13 amino acids. Between the trimmed V and J ends, which lost 5 bases and 7 bases, there was a span of 14 bases. CDR3 coding DNA: TGTGCCAGCAGCGATTTGGTGGGCGGTGAAGCTTTCTTT. It yields the protein CASSDLVGGEAFF.

The V gene is TRBV15, the J gene TRBJ1-5; no definite D call. V was trimmed by 2 bases and J by 0 bases, leaving 5 bases between them. This CDR3 has 14 residues. Germline V gene lookup returns CDR1 LNHNV and CDR2 YYDKDF (reference sequence). The CDR3 coding sequence is TGTGCCACCAGCAGACAGGTTAGCAATCAGCCCCAGCATTTT. This sequence encodes CATSRQVSNQPQHF.

The chain links TRBV7-9 to TRBJ2-7; D is unclear. Germline CDR1 SEHNR, CDR2 FQNEAQ (reference sequence). The CDR3 has 12 amino acids. With 5 bases removed from V and 6 bases from J, the gap between germline ends came to 11 bases. The DNA of the CDR3 is TGTGCCAGCAGCATCAGAGGAATCGAGCAGTACTTC. Encoded protein: CASSIRGIEQYF.

This chain links TRBV5-1 with TRBJ2-7; 9 bases line up with TRBD2. This CDR3 comprises 15 residues. Germline assignment: CDR1 SGHRS and CDR2 YFSETQ. V was clipped by 2 bases and J by 6 bases; unmatched bases: 9. The CDR3 loop reads CASSFPAGGPSEQYF. In nucleotides, the CDR3 is TGCGCCAGCAGCTTCCCGGCGGGAGGGCCTAGCGAGCAGTACTTC.

This clone was counted a single time. The chain joins TRBV7-8 to TRBJ2-5; D gene unclear. The CDR3 is 15 amino acids. Germline V gene sequence: CDR1 SGHVS, CDR2 FQNEAQ. Trimming took 0 bases from V and 3 from J, leaving 11 bases between them. CDR3 residues: CASSLAGQIKETQYF. The CDR3 DNA is TGTGCCAGCAGCTTAGCGGGCCAGATAAAAGAGACCCAGTACTTC.

The V call is TRBV2, the J call TRBJ2-7; TRBD2 is a possible D gene (6 bases). CDR1 is SNHLY and CDR2 is FYNNEI in the germline V gene. The CDR3 loop spans 15 amino acids. V was clipped by 3 bases and J by 3 bases, with 15 bases between them. CDR3 amino acids: CASSDWGEEGYEQYF. CDR3 nucleotides: TGTGCCAGCAGTGATTGGGGGGAGGAGGGCTACGAGCAGTACTTC. The full variable domain, in which reference TRBV2 and TRBJ2-7 provide the parts outside the CDR3, is EPEVTQTPSHQVTQMGQEVILRCVPISNHLYFYWYRQILGQKVEFLVSFYNNEISEKSEIFDDQFSVERPDGSNFTLKIRSTKLEDSAMYFCASSDWGEEGYEQYFGPGTRLTVT.